A single sample is the source of the 7 T cell receptor beta chains below, sequenced in a study of regulatory T cells in long-lasting Graves disease. According to the study, TCR beta libraries were built with iRepertoire HTBI primers and CDR3-region Arm-PCR. A single record per CDR3 protein comes from TCRdb applying MiXCR to the multiplex PCR reads. Of about 400,000 distinct CDR3 sequences in the sample, around 21% are singletons; the top ten hold under 25%. Time point in this sample: persistent/refractory GD, antithyroid drugs over 5 years with positive TRAb. Making the TCR library involved RNA that had been extracted from PBMCs. The specimen comprised peripheral blood mononuclear cells (PBMCs), sampled when the disease was refractory, from a patient treated with antithyroid drugs. These receptors all stem from a female donor with Graves disease.

This clonotype was detected a few times. The rearrangement uses TRBV3-1 and TRBJ2-2; the D is unclear. V lost 1 base to trimming and J lost 5 bases, with 5 bases between them. Germline V lookup: CDR1 LGHDT, CDR2 YNNKEL (reference sequence). CDR3 size: 13 residues. CDR3 bases: TGTGCCAGCAGCCAAGGCGGAACCGGGGAGCTGTTTTTT. Translating it yields CASSQGGTGELFF.

V is TRBV5-4 and J is TRBJ1-2, with D possibly being TRBD1 (5 bases). The germline V gene encodes CDR1 SGHNT and CDR2 YYREEE (reference sequence). The germline V and J ends were trimmed by 3 bases and 3 bases, with 15 bases remaining between them. The CDR3 extends over 15 amino acids. The CDR3 nucleotides are TGTGCCAGCAGCTCGAAAGGGGCCTCCCACTATGGCTACACCTTC. As protein: CASSSKGASHYGYTF.

This clonotype occurred many times. One end of the junction varies from germline; a read error may be responsible. This chain links TRBV29-1 with TRBJ1-2; TRBD1 might be the D (5 bases). This CDR3 region has 11 residues. Germline V gene sequence: CDR1 SQVTM, CDR2 ANQGSEA. CDR3 sequence reads: CSCRERGSTDF. The DNA of the CDR3 is TGCAGCTGCCGAGAGAGGGGCTCCACAGACTTC.

This clonotype was detected ten times or more. This chain uses TRBV5-1 with TRBJ1-1; a possible D gene is TRBD1 (5 bases). The CDR3 has 14 amino acids. V was clipped by 4 bases and J by 5 bases, with 15 bases between them. CDR1 and CDR2 (germline): SGHRS, YFSETQ. The CDR3 nucleotides read TGCGCCAGCAGCAGGGACTCCGGGGGTACTGAAGCTTTCTTT. Amino acids: CASSRDSGGTEAFF.

The rearrangement joins TRBV12-3 or TRBV12-4 to TRBJ1-6; weak D call: TRBD1 (5 bases). V was trimmed by 7 bases and J by 7 bases, leaving 11 bases between them. This CDR3 is 13 amino acids long. CDR3: CASTWGGNSPLHF. The CDR3 DNA follows: TGTGCCAGCACCTGGGGGGGGAATTCACCCCTCCACTTT.

The chain combines TRBV6-5 with TRBJ2-5; 13 nucleotides line up with TRBD2. Germline V gene data show CDR1 as MNHEY and CDR2 as SVGAGI. The CDR3 length is 16 residues. With 4 bases clipped from V and 1 base from J, the junction kept 3 bases outside the gene matches. CDR3 nucleotide sequence: TGTGCCAGCAGTTTGACTAGCGGGAGGCCCCAAGAGACCCAGTACTTC. Translation: CASSLTSGRPQETQYF.

There are many counts of this clonotype. The V call is TRBV28, the J call TRBJ1-6; perhaps TRBD1 as D (5 bases). V shed 6 bases and J shed 14 bases, with 23 bases lying between them. The CDR3 has 15 amino acids. Germline V gene data show CDR1 as MDHEN and CDR2 as SYDVKM. CDR3: CASSTGQGDVRTLHF. Written as DNA, the CDR3 is TGTGCCAGCAGCACCGGGCAGGGCGACGTGAGGACCCTCCACTTT.